A selection of T cell receptor beta chains follows, all from one sample in a study of identical twins. From the 5' RACE reads, TCRdb called clonotypes with MiXCR, one entry per CDR3 protein. The sample consists of 240,000 or so distinct CDR3 sequences, roughly 10% of them appearing once. Sequencing was performed on memory T cells sorted from blood. Source of these receptors: a man over 45 in good health. Each CDR3 is given with its conserved first and last residue. Fields, in order: J gene, V gene, CDR3 protein.

>TRBJ2-1|TRBV10-3
CAISEYNEQFF
>TRBJ2-3|TRBV5-1
CASRVGISTDTQYF
>TRBJ2-3|TRBV4-2
CASSQESDRGFPDTQYF
>TRBJ1-1|TRBV19
CASKRTGLGEAFF
>TRBJ2-5|TRBV2
CASSGAVTGAEETQYF
>TRBJ1-2|TRBV12-3/TRBV12-4
CASSLGARGTRGYTF
>TRBJ2-7|TRBV10-3
CAISDPTGNHYEQYF
>TRBJ2-2|TRBV7-2
CASSLQRGVGELFF
>TRBJ2-1|TRBV5-1
CASSLVWGASYNEQFF
>TRBJ2-5|TRBV29-1
CSVEEALAELQETQYF
>TRBJ2-7|TRBV6-5
CASSYWSGGYSYEQYF
>TRBJ1-1|TRBV10-3
CATTDITNTEAFF
>TRBJ2-7|TRBV4-3
CASSQEKGLTYEQYF
>TRBJ2-4|TRBV12-3/TRBV12-4
CASSLVLGRAKNIQYF
>TRBJ1-5|TRBV4-1
CASSQVIGNQYSNQPQHF
>TRBJ2-2|TRBV19
CASSLNRGGGELFF
>TRBJ1-2|TRBV25-1
CASSPKHRQYGYTF
>TRBJ2-7|TRBV20-1
CSARDLRTGEVGQYF
>TRBJ2-7|TRBV20-1
CSAHSTLAAEQYF
>TRBJ2-3|TRBV3-1
CASSHLGAGGTDTQYF
>TRBJ2-3|TRBV4-3
CASSQDESGREDTQYF
>TRBJ2-5|TRBV7-9
CASSLSGTQVGTQYF
>TRBJ1-5|TRBV10-3
CAISESWVRDWGNQPQHF
>TRBJ1-2|TRBV4-3
CASSQELPAAANYGYTF
>TRBJ1-4|TRBV29-1
CSVDTGAGGEKLFF
>TRBJ2-3|TRBV11-2
CASSSPGLAGLSADTQYF
>TRBJ2-2|TRBV3-1
CASSGGPGELFF
>TRBJ1-1|TRBV29-1
CSVASRVGDTEAFF
>TRBJ1-4|TRBV20-1
CSAIHRAFNEKLFF
>TRBJ2-4|TRBV28
CASSPHPKNIQYF
>TRBJ1-4|TRBV7-8
CASSRYTGGLDEKLFF
>TRBJ2-3|TRBV20-1
CSAYLAGFTDTQYF
>TRBJ2-1|TRBV2
CASSLQGAEYEQFF
>TRBJ2-7|TRBV7-2
CASSLNRLNEQYF
>TRBJ2-1|TRBV27
CASSLVQRGDNEQFF
>TRBJ2-2|TRBV28
CASSFPRNGAGELFF
>TRBJ2-2|TRBV4-1
CASSQDGMDTGELFF
>TRBJ1-1|TRBV4-3
CASSQGPPRQALNTEAFF
>TRBJ2-2|TRBV10-3
CAISEMAPTNTGELFF
>TRBJ2-1|TRBV10-3
CAISVNDNNEQFF
>TRBJ2-1|TRBV20-1
CSARTGTSGGLPYNEQFF
>TRBJ1-5|TRBV27
CASSLSSGTGVGPQHF
>TRBJ2-1|TRBV10-3
CAISAPGQGKNEQFF
>TRBJ1-2|TRBV12-3/TRBV12-4
CASSQTAFKSRGAYGYTF
>TRBJ2-3|TRBV20-1
CSARTGGVTDRQYF
>TRBJ1-2|TRBV25-1
CASEGGGSIYGYTF
>TRBJ2-7|TRBV16
CASSQSGGGSYEQYF
>TRBJ2-7|TRBV7-8
CASSSPGTSGYEQYF
>TRBJ2-7|TRBV6-1
CASSPPGGTYEQYF
>TRBJ2-1|TRBV11-1
CASSARLAGTYNEQFF
>TRBJ2-1|TRBV24-1
CATSRSAGRNEQFF
>TRBJ1-5|TRBV28
CASRPSGGHQPQHF
>TRBJ1-1|TRBV5-1
CASSLEQGVEAFF
>TRBJ2-1|TRBV7-6
CASSLRAAGGSSYNEQFF
>TRBJ1-4|TRBV4-1
CASSPTLGQGREKLFF
>TRBJ1-1|TRBV5-5
CASSLSGANTEAFF
>TRBJ2-7|TRBV14
CASSPQYLTWDYEQYF
>TRBJ1-3|TRBV9
CASSVDTSLGNTIYF
>TRBJ1-2|TRBV12-3/TRBV12-4
CASGNGAGVGYTF
>TRBJ2-4|TRBV6-1
CASSDGGRVQYF